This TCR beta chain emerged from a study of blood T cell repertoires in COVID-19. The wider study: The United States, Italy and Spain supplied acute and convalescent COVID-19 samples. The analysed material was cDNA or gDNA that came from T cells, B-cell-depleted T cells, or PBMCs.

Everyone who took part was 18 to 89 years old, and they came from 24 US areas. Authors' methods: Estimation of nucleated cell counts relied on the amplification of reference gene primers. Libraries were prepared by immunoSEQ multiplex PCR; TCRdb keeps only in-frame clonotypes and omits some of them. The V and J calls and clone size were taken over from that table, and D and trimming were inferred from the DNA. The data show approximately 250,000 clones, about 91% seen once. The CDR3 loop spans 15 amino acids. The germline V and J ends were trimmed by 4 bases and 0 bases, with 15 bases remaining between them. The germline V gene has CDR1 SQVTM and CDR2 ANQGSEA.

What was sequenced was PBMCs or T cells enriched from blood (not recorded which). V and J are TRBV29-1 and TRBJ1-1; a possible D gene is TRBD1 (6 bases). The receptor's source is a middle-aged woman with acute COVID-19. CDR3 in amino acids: CSVVRDKLVNTEAFF. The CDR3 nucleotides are TGCAGCGTTGTTCGGGACAAACTGGTGAACACTGAAGCTTTCTTT. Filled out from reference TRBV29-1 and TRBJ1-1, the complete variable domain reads SAVISQKPSRDICQRGTSLTIQCQVDSQVTMMFWYRQQPGQSLTLIATANQGSEATYESGFVIDKFPISRPNLTFSTLTVSNMSPEDSSIYLCSVVRDKLVNTEAFFGQGTRLTVV.